This TCR beta chain derives from a study of CD4 T cell repertoires in COVID-19. These memory T cells were uncultured and sequenced directly after ex vivo isolation. The protocol was immunoSEQ multiplex PCR, while the TCRdb copy is restricted to in-frame clones and leaves out a portion. Counted here are fewer than 30,000 clones, over 90% occurring once; the ten biggest clones make up 0.66%. V shed 3 bases, J shed 12 bases, and the junction held 7 bases outside the gene matches. CDR3 length equals 12 residues. Germline assignment: CDR1 KGHSH and CDR2 LQKENI. The sequence derives from a human donor who had COVID-19. The source was circulating follicular helper CD4+ T cells (cTfh) from blood, collected before the COVID-19 pandemic. This sequence joins TRBV18 and TRBJ1-1; TRBD1 aligns across 7 bases. The chain's CDR3 is CASSPGQYVSFF. The CDR3 DNA reads as TGTGCCAGCTCACCGGGACAGTATGTTTCTTTCTTT.